This is a list of T cell receptor beta chains from one sample in a study of a mutant IDH1 vaccine in newly diagnosed glioma. TCRdb's copy holds only in-frame clones and misses some; the assay was immunoSEQ multiplex PCR. The sample yields tens of thousands of clones, roughly four fifths seen once. Which antigens these TCRs recognize remains unknown. The source was PBMCs, collected from a glioma patient whose treatment included an IDH1 peptide vaccine. The receptors were gathered from a young woman with glioma. The conserved cysteine and the conserved F or W are not part of the CDR3 here. D genes are given only for firm matches. Not every row has a clone size; where given, it reads once, few, many or a size class.

V gene,D gene,clone size,CDR3 protein
TRBV4-3,TRBD1,-,ASTQGAGEKLF
TRBV27,-,-,ASSLNGGQPQH
TRBV4-3,TRBD2,-,ASSQEVGAGGLKNIQY
TRBV29-1,-,medium-sized,SVRRTDTEAF
TRBV15,-,-,ATSRDGGNAGELF
TRBV7-2,-,-,ASSLRELVREQF
TRBV7-8,TRBD1,-,ASSSGGRNTIY
TRBV2,TRBD2,-,ASSENSGRLSYEQY
TRBV4-3,-,-,ASSPHIREYGYT
TRBV28,-,-,ASSFLGNPGYT
TRBV18,-,-,ASSSGESRFSYNEQF
TRBV6-5,-,-,ASSYSSMTDQETQY
TRBV13,-,-,ASSLRPAVGYT
TRBV11-2,-,-,ASSSLQGRGYT
TRBV15,-,-,ATSRGSGSGANVLT
TRBV5-5,-,-,ASSLIGPTMNTEAF
TRBV20-1,-,-,SASLGREQY
TRBV18,-,-,ASSPQPGTNNQPQH
TRBV4-1,-,-,ASSQQRNTGELF
TRBV4-1,TRBD2,-,ASSGGSSSSYEQY
TRBV27,TRBD2,-,ASSGTSPRNEQF
TRBV5-4,-,-,ASSLDRSYGYT
TRBV25-1,-,-,ASSEGTTYGYT
TRBV2,-,once,ASSVYEQY
TRBV19,-,few,ASNPREPFGYT
TRBV18,TRBD1,-,ASSPTSPKTGDPGYT
TRBV7-2,-,-,ASSLVGRVNPNSPLH
TRBV25-1,TRBD2,-,ASSGGVDTQY
TRBV9,TRBD2,-,ASSAPGLAGGAGELF
TRBV6-1,TRBD1,-,ASRGTGFYEKLF
TRBV6-5,TRBD1,once,ASSYPGTGNEQY
TRBV6-5,TRBD1,-,ASSSGTGFGYT
TRBV28,TRBD1,-,ASLRDSYEQY
TRBV5-1,-,large,ASSSRGEAF
TRBV7-9,-,-,ASSLGGGTITDTQY
TRBV4-3,-,few,ASSQDLGGVGANVLT
TRBV19,-,-,AFLNTGLRTGELF
TRBV20-1,-,once,SADQGNEQF
TRBV28,-,-,ASSFRRNYNEQF
TRBV7-3,TRBD2,-,ASSLAAEPFNEQF
TRBV25-1,TRBD1,once,ASSEYETGGDGYT
TRBV7-6,TRBD2,-,ASTEREPTYNEQF
TRBV14,-,once,ASSLSGFHRTKETQY
TRBV7-9,TRBD2,-,ASRPRGAGETQY
TRBV2,TRBD2,medium-sized,AITGLDEYTQY
TRBV19,-,-,ASSIQGNEQF
TRBV4-1,-,-,ASSQTATKRAGQF
TRBV11-3,-,-,ASSLVNGQPQH
TRBV7-9,-,-,ASSFDLQSEKLF
TRBV7-7,-,few,ASSVTTNTEAF
TRBV29-1,TRBD1,-,SVLDRGAYEQY
TRBV28,TRBD1,few,ASSYPGTGPDYSEAF
TRBV27,TRBD2,-,ASSLWGGGTDTQY
TRBV5-6,-,-,ASRLRGRPNQPQH
TRBV4-2,-,-,ASSQDRLRQLGGTNYGYT
TRBV11-1,-,-,ASSPNTEGYYGYT
TRBV4-1,TRBD2,-,ASSVGLAEAYEQY
TRBV14,TRBD2,-,ASSHTFGGSFFRTDTQY
TRBV14,TRBD1,once,ASSQRGQGSTDTQY
TRBV29-1,-,-,SVEDHGESSYGYT